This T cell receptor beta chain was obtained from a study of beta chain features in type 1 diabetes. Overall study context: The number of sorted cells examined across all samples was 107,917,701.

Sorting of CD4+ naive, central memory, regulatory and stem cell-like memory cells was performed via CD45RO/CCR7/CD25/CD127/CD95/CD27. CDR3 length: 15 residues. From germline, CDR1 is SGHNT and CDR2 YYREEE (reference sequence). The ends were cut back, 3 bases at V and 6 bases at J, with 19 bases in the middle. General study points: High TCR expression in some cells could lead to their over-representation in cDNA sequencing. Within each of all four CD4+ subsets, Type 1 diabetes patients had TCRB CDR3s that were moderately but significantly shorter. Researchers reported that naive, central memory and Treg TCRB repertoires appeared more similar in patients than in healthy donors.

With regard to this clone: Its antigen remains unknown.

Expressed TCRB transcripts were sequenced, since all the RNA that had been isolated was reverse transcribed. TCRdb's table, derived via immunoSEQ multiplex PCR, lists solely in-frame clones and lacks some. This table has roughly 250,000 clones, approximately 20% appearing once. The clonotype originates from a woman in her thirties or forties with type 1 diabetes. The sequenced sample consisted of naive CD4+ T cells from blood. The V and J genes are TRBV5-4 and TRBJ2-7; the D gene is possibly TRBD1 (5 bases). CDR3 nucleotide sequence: TGTGCCAGCAGCTCCTACGCAGGGCAATACTTCGAGCAGTACTTC. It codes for CASSSYAGQYFEQYF.